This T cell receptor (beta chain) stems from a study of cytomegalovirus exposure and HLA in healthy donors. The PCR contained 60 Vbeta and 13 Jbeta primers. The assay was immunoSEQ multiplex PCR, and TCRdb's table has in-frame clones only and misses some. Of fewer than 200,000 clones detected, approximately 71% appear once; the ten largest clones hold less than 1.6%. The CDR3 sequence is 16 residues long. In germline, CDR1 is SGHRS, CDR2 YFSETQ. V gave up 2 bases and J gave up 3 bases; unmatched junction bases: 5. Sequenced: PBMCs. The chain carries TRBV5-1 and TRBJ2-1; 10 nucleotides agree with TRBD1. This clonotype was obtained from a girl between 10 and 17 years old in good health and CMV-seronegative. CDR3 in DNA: TGCGCCAGCAGCTTAGGACAGGGGGAAGGCTACAATGAGCAGTTCTTC. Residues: CASSLGQGEGYNEQFF. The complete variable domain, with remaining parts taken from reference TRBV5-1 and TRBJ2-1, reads KAGVTQTPRYLIKTRGQQVTLSCSPISGHRSVSWYQQTPGQGLQFLFEYFSETQRNKGNFPGRFSGRQFSNSRSEMNVSTLELGDSALYLCASSLGQGEGYNEQFFGPGTRLTVL.